A single sample is the source of the 12 T cell receptor beta chains below, sequenced in a study of blood T cells in healthy people across ages. Through a sample-barcoded 5' primer and a J-beta primer mix, a second PCR was run for roughly 6 to 12 cycles. TCRdb independently ran MiXCR on the 5' RACE reads; one entry per CDR3 protein. Here the sample spans 850,000 to 950,000 distinct CDR3 sequences, about 28% being singletons. Material for sequencing was blood. The receptors shown here come from a woman older than 75 in good health.

This clonotype was counted a few times. This chain joins TRBV20-1 and TRBJ2-7, with TRBD1 matching 9 bases. Looked up from germline, CDR1 is DFQATT and CDR2 is SNEGSKA (reference sequence). Trimming removed 6 bases from V and 5 bases from J; junction bases left unmatched: 8. This CDR3 spans 13 amino acids. The CDR3 here is CSARPGQGDEQYF. As DNA, the CDR3 is TGCAGTGCCCGCCCGGGACAGGGTGACGAGCAGTACTTC.

As to this clonotype: Since no conserved phenylalanine or tryptophan closes the CDR3, a read error is the likely cause. The genes are TRBV5-1 and TRBJ2-7, with a weak D call TRBD1 (6 bases). The CDR3 has 14 amino acids. The germline V gene encodes CDR1 SGHRS and CDR2 YFSETQ. Deletions cut 3 bases from V and 3 bases from J, with 13 bases between. CDR3 loop: CASSSSTGFYEQYN. For the CDR3, the DNA is TGCGCCAGCAGCTCCTCCACAGGGTTCTACGAGCAGTACAAC.

This clonotype was counted many times. The chain employs TRBV20-1 and TRBJ1-2; weak D call: TRBD1 (5 bases). V was trimmed by 0 bases and J by 1 base, leaving 9 bases between them. Germline CDR1 DFQATT, CDR2 SNEGSKA (reference sequence). The CDR3 length is 14 residues. In DNA, the CDR3 is TGCAGTGCTAGAGATGGTGACAGTAACTATGGCTACACCTTC. This translates into CSARDGDSNYGYTF.

Points on this clonotype: This may come from a read error, since a much larger clone is one base off. The chain joins TRBV7-9 to TRBJ1-2, with unresolved D. The CDR3 consists of 13 residues. Germline V gene lookup returns CDR1 SEHNR and CDR2 FQNEAQ (reference sequence). In DNA, the CDR3 is TGTGCCAGCAGCTTAGAGCAGGACTATGGCTACATCTTC. This codes for CASSLEQDYGYIF.

This clonotype was observed at least ten times. V is TRBV12-3 or TRBV12-4 and J is TRBJ2-1; D possibly corresponds to TRBD1 (6 bases). This CDR3 is built from 14 residues. V lost 2 bases to trimming and J lost 9 bases, with 14 bases between them. The CDR3 DNA reads as TGTGCCAGCAGTTTATCCCAGGGGTTGGGTGAGCAGTTCTTC. Translated: CASSLSQGLGEQFF.

This clonotype was seen many times. The chain uses TRBV20-1 and TRBJ2-5; D gene uncertain. CDR3 length equals 10 residues. Germline loops: CDR1 DFQATT, CDR2 SNEGSKA (reference sequence). Trimming removed 7 bases at V and 5 bases at J, with 8 bases between. CDR3 DNA sequence: TGCAGTGTAAGCCCGGAGACCCAGTACTTC. Protein sequence: CSVSPETQYF.

Points on this clonotype: One end of the junction is discordant with germline, which a read error may explain. This chain joins TRBV5-1 and TRBJ2-3; the D call may be TRBD1 or TRBD2 (6 bases each). Germline values: CDR1 SGHRS, CDR2 YFSETQ. The CDR3 loop spans 14 amino acids. The CDR3 sequence is CASSWGAPTETQYF. CDR3 nucleotides: TGCGCCAGCAGCTGGGGGGCCCCGACAGAGACGCAGTATTTT.

The V call is TRBV2, the J call TRBJ2-1; no reliable D call. The V end was cut by 9 bases, the J end by 10 bases, with 25 bases between. Germline lookup yields CDR1 SNHLY and CDR2 FYNNEI. This CDR3 has 15 amino acids. DNA of the CDR3: TGTGCCAGTCGAAACGGCCGGGTACACCCTGGGGAGCAGTTCTTC. Translated, it gives CASRNGRVHPGEQFF.

Notes on this clonotype: This could be a read error, since a much larger clone is one nucleotide away. The V and J genes are TRBV18 and TRBJ2-1, with TRBD1 as a possible D gene (5 bases). CDR1 is KGHSH, CDR2 LQKENI, per germline. V lost 2 bases and J 7 bases, leaving 12 bases between the germline ends. This CDR3 is 14 amino acids long. CDR3 in amino acids: CASSPGAGTNEQFF. The CDR3 nucleotides read TGTGCCAGCTCACCAGGGGCAGGAACAAATGAGCAGTTCTTC.

The sample holds one count of this clonotype. The chain is built from TRBV6-1 and TRBJ2-7, with 10 positions matching TRBD2. The CDR3 has 15 residues. J gave up 2 bases and V 1 base, and 2 bases lay outside the gene matches. Germline CDR1 and CDR2: MNHNS and SASEGT. Here the CDR3 reads CASSEEAGGPYEQYF. The DNA for the CDR3 is TGTGCCAGCAGTGAAGAAGCGGGAGGGCCCTACGAGCAGTACTTC.

The chain recombines TRBV12-3 or TRBV12-4 with TRBJ2-3; 8 nucleotides match TRBD2. The CDR3 is 15 residues long. J lost 4 bases, V lost 5 bases, and 8 bases had no gene match. This CDR3 reads CASSSGRLRADTQYF. The CDR3 coding sequence is TGTGCCAGCAGTAGCGGGAGACTGAGAGCAGATACGCAGTATTTT.

As to this clonotype: This may be a read error: a much more frequent sequence differs by one nucleotide. The V and J genes are TRBV27 and TRBJ2-3; the D gene is possibly TRBD2 (5 bases). CDR1 MNHEY and CDR2 SMNVEV come from the germline V gene (reference sequence). V was pared by 6 bases and J by 2 bases, with 12 bases between. This CDR3 is 14 amino acids long. Written as DNA, the CDR3 is TGTGCCAGCAGACGGGGATTAAACACAGATACGCAGTATTTT. It yields the protein CASRRGLNTDTQYF.